The 30 T cell receptor beta chains presented below share a single source sample, sequenced in a study of blood T cell repertoires in COVID-19. Here immunoSEQ multiplex PCR was the method, and the copy in TCRdb shows in-frame clones only, minus some. Counted here are approximately 390,000 clones, around 87% occurring once; the ten biggest clones make up 2% to 2.5%. Sequencing was performed on peripheral blood. The receptors originated from a woman in her sixties with COVID-19, enrolled during active disease.

The rearrangement uses TRBV6-1 and TRBJ1-2, with a possible D match to TRBD1 (5 bases). Germline CDR1 is MNHNS and CDR2 is SASEGT. Trimming took off 1 base at V and 4 bases at J, with 7 bases between the two ends. The CDR3 is 13 residues long. Here the CDR3 reads CASSEGQGYGYTF. The CDR3 DNA is TGTGCCAGCAGTGAAGGGCAGGGCTATGGCTACACCTTC.

The chain uses TRBV28 and TRBJ2-2; TRBD2 is a possible D gene (5 bases). Trimming stripped 6 bases from V and 6 bases from J, with 8 bases between. CDR3 length: 12 residues. CDR1 is MDHEN, CDR2 SYDVKM, per germline. In DNA, the CDR3 is TGTGCCAGCAGAGCGGTTCCCGGGGAGCTGTTTTTT. This codes for CASRAVPGELFF.

The V and J genes are TRBV12-5 and TRBJ2-3; 7 nucleotides agree with TRBD2. The V gene's germline CDR1 is LGHNT and CDR2 FRNRAP. Losses at the gene ends were 7 bases for V and 3 bases for J; bases not matched to a gene: 4. The CDR3 sequence is 13 residues long. CDR3 sequence: CASAGGRTDTQYF. The CDR3 DNA is TGTGCTAGTGCCGGGGGGAGGACAGATACGCAGTATTTT. The entire variable domain, with the rest obtained from reference TRBV12-5 and TRBJ2-3, is as follows: DARVTQTPRHKVTEMGQEVTMRCQPILGHNTVFWYRQTMMQGLELLAYFRNRAPLDDSGMPKDRFSAEMPDATLATLKIQPSEPRDSAVYFCASAGGRTDTQYFGPGTRLTVL.

The genes are TRBV19 and TRBJ1-1; D unresolved. Trimming cost V 5 bases and J 5 bases, with 18 bases left between them. The CDR3 sequence is 15 residues long. Germline V gene data show CDR1 as LNHDA and CDR2 as SQIVND (reference sequence). DNA of the CDR3: TGTGCCAGTAGTCCCTCCGGTCGGGGAGGGACTGAAGCTTTCTTT. Translating it yields CASSPSGRGGTEAFF. Looking up the rest from reference TRBV19 and TRBJ1-1 gives the full variable domain: DGGITQSPKYLFRKEGQNVTLSCEQNLNHDAMYWYRQDPGQGLRLIYYSQIVNDFQKGDIAEGYSVSREKKESFPLTVTSAQKNPTAFYLCASSPSGRGGTEAFFGQGTRLTVV.

The rearrangement links TRBV11-2 to TRBJ1-5; D unclear. CDR3 length: 14 residues. V lost 4 bases, J lost 2 bases, and 9 bases lay in between. Germline assignment: CDR1 SGHAT and CDR2 FQNNGV. The CDR3 protein is CASSSTHGNQPQHF. The CDR3 DNA sequence: TGTGCCAGCAGCTCCACTCACGGCAATCAGCCCCAGCATTTT.

The chain recombines TRBV15 with TRBJ1-2; no clear D. Trimming left V 1 base short and J 8 bases short, with 17 bases between. Germline V gene sequence: CDR1 LNHNV, CDR2 YYDKDF (reference sequence). This CDR3 has 15 amino acids. The CDR3 DNA sequence: TGTGCCACCAGCAGAGTCGTGGTGAGCTCTTGGGGCTACACCTTC. It encodes CATSRVVVSSWGYTF. The complete variable domain, with remaining parts taken from reference TRBV15 and TRBJ1-2, reads DAMVIQNPRYQVTQFGKPVTLSCSQTLNHNVMYWYQQKSSQAPKLLFHYYDKDFNNEADTPDNFQSRRPNTSFCFLDIRSPGLGDTAMYLCATSRVVVSSWGYTFGSGTRLTVV.

This clone has a single count. The gene calls are TRBV2 and TRBJ1-6; D gene unclear. Looked up from germline, CDR1 is SNHLY and CDR2 is FYNNEI. This CDR3 spans 15 amino acids. Between the trimmed V and J ends, which lost 2 bases and 4 bases, there was a span of 9 bases. CDR3 residues: CASSELRNYNSPLHF. The CDR3 DNA reads as TGTGCCAGCAGTGAACTCAGGAATTATAATTCACCCCTCCACTTT.

This chain connects TRBV30 to TRBJ1-3, with TRBD1 matching 7 bases. V lost 3 bases and J lost 2; bases outside the gene matches: 10. The CDR3 is made up of 16 amino acids. The V gene's germline CDR1 is GTSNPN and CDR2 SVGIG (reference sequence). CDR3 sequence: CAWSDDGTATGNTIYF. Here the CDR3 DNA reads TGTGCCTGGAGCGACGACGGGACAGCTACTGGAAACACCATATATTTT.

The chain is built from TRBV18 and TRBJ1-1, with D perhaps TRBD1 (5 bases). This CDR3 comprises 14 residues. Germline-derived CDR1 and CDR2 are KGHSH and LQKENI. The V end lost 6 bases, the J end lost 1 base, and 12 bases lay between the germline ends. In nucleotides, the CDR3 is TGTGCCAGCTCCACCACGGGGGGGAACACTGAAGCTTTCTTT. Translating gives CASSTTGGNTEAFF.

The V call is TRBV7-6, the J call TRBJ2-2, with a possible D match to TRBD2 (6 bases). V was trimmed by 5 bases and J by 4 bases, leaving 14 bases between them. Germline V CDR1 and CDR2: SGHVS, FNYEAQ. There are 15 residues in the CDR3. CDR3 DNA sequence: TGTGCCAGCAGCCAGGGACTTCTCCTCACCGGGGAGCTGTTTTTT. Residues: CASSQGLLLTGELFF.

The V call is TRBV6-5, the J call TRBJ2-2, with a tentative D call TRBD2 (5 bases). The length of the CDR3 is 14 residues. The germline CDR1 and CDR2 sequences are MNHEY and SVGAGI. V gave up 8 bases and J gave up 8 bases, with 18 bases separating them. As DNA, the CDR3 is TGTGCCAGCTCACCTTCTGCCACGGGGGGGGAGCTGTTTTTT. It specifies CASSPSATGGELFF.

This chain's CDR3 is CASSMAQEFYGYTF. The CDR3 coding sequence is TGTGCCAGTAGTATGGCGCAGGAATTCTATGGCTACACCTTC. This sequence joins TRBV19 and TRBJ1-2, with D unresolved. This CDR3 has 14 amino acids. V was shortened by 3 bases and J by 4 bases, with 12 bases between the two germline ends. Germline assignment: CDR1 LNHDA and CDR2 SQIVND (reference sequence).

The V gene is TRBV9, the J gene TRBJ2-7, with 8 bases lining up with TRBD1. This CDR3 spans 14 amino acids. With V trimmed by 0 bases and J by 2 bases, 1 base remained unmatched. Germline CDR1 SGDLS, CDR2 YYNGEE. CDR3 sequence (DNA): TGTGCCAGCAGCGTAGAGGGACAGGCCTACGAGCAGTACTTC. Amino acids: CASSVEGQAYEQYF.

This rearrangement joins TRBV3-1 (or the pseudogene TRBV3-2) to TRBJ1-3; 9 nucleotides match TRBD1. Looked up from germline, CDR1 is LGHDT and CDR2 is YNNKEL (reference sequence). The CDR3 sequence is 16 residues long. The trim removed 3 bases at V and 3 bases at J, leaving 6 bases unmatched. In nucleotides, the CDR3 is TGTGCCAGCAGCCATTCCGGGACAGGGTATGGAAACACCATATATTTT. Translation gives CASSHSGTGYGNTIYF.

V and J are TRBV5-1 and TRBJ2-3, with 14 bases aligning to TRBD2. CDR1 and CDR2 (germline): SGHRS, YFSETQ. V trimming: 0 bases; J trimming: 6 bases; junction bases outside the gene matches: 3. The CDR3 spans 16 residues. This CDR3 is CASSLGLAGGMDTQYF. CDR3 nucleotide sequence: TGCGCCAGCAGCTTGGGACTAGCGGGGGGGATGGATACGCAGTATTTT.

V is TRBV5-4 and J is TRBJ2-7, with no clear D. The germline V gene has CDR1 SGHNT and CDR2 YYREEE (reference sequence). The V gene lost 4 bases and the J gene lost 7 bases, with 12 bases spanning the gap. The CDR3 extends over 12 amino acids. The DNA of the CDR3 is TGTGCCAGCAGCGCAGAATTTCGAGAGCAGTACTTC. As protein: CASSAEFREQYF. The complete variable domain, with remaining parts taken from reference TRBV5-4 and TRBJ2-7, reads ETGVTQSPTHLIKTRGQQVTLRCSSQSGHNTVSWYQQALGQGPQFIFQYYREEENGRGNFPPRFSGLQFPNYSSELNVNALELDDSALYLCASSAEFREQYFGPGTRLTVT.

The chain is built from TRBV7-9 and TRBJ1-1; D uncertain. CDR1 is SEHNR and CDR2 is FQNEAQ in the germline V gene (reference sequence). There are 16 residues in the CDR3. V was shortened by 3 bases and J by 1 base, with 15 bases between the two germline ends. CDR3 in DNA: TGTGCCAGCAGCTTTTCGTCAACCTCGCGGAACACTGAAGCTTTCTTT. This gives the protein CASSFSSTSRNTEAFF.

For the CDR3, the DNA is TGTGCCAGCAGCTCCAGCTTGGGACAGGGTGCGGACACCATATATTTT. Translation: CASSSSLGQGADTIYF. This chain joins TRBV5-5 and TRBJ1-3; 9 bases agree with TRBD1. Germline V CDR1 and CDR2: SGHKS, YYEKEE (reference sequence). V trimming: 3 bases; J trimming: 8 bases; junction bases outside the gene matches: 12. The CDR3 covers 16 residues. Looking up the rest from reference TRBV5-5 and TRBJ1-3 gives the full variable domain: DAGVTQSPTHLIKTRGQQVTLRCSPISGHKSVSWYQQVLGQGPQFIFQYYEKEERGRGNFPDRFSARQFPNYSSELNVNALLLGDSALYLCASSSSLGQGADTIYFGEGSWLTVV.

The CDR3 reads CASSPAGPSYEQYF. CDR3 DNA: TGTGCCAGCAGCCCCGCGGGACCCTCCTACGAGCAGTACTTC. V gene TRBV7-9 combines with J gene TRBJ2-7, with D possibly being TRBD2 (6 bases). Germline assignment: CDR1 SEHNR and CDR2 FQNEAQ (reference sequence). This CDR3 has 14 amino acids. V gave up 5 bases and J gave up 0 bases, with 11 bases separating them.

This chain joins TRBV20-1 and TRBJ1-2; tentatively, D is TRBD1 (5 bases). With 6 bases removed from V and 8 bases from J, the gap between germline ends came to 10 bases. The CDR3 is made up of 10 amino acids. Germline CDR1 is DFQATT and CDR2 is SNEGSKA (reference sequence). The CDR3 DNA sequence: TGCAGTGCGGGGGGAGAGGGCTACACCTTC. Encoded protein: CSAGGEGYTF.

This sequence joins TRBV27 and TRBJ2-2; 8 nucleotides align to TRBD2. Germline lookup yields CDR1 MNHEY and CDR2 SMNVEV (reference sequence). CDR3 length: 15 residues. Unmatched junction bases numbered 9, after V lost 10 bases and J lost 2 bases. The CDR3 DNA sequence: TGTGCCACCAGACCCAGGACTAGCAACACCGGGGAGCTGTTTTTT. It translates to CATRPRTSNTGELFF.

The chain carries TRBV6-2 or TRBV6-3 and TRBJ2-3; 10 positions agree with TRBD1. CDR3 length equals 17 residues. Germline CDR1 reads MNHEY; CDR2 reads SVGEGT. The V segment lost 2 bases and the J segment 6 bases; nucleotides outside the gene matches: 11. The DNA for the CDR3 is TGTGCCAGCAGTTACCCGACGGGACAGGGGCTTCTTGATACGCAGTATTTT. It yields the protein CASSYPTGQGLLDTQYF.

V gene TRBV5-8 combines with J gene TRBJ2-7, with D perhaps matching TRBD1 (5 bases). The germline CDR1 and CDR2 sequences are SGHTS and YDEGEE. V shed 9 bases and J shed 0 bases, with 16 bases lying between them. This CDR3 region has 14 residues. The CDR3 DNA follows: TGTGCCACCCCCCCAGGGCCCTACTCCTACGAGCAGTACTTC. Amino acid sequence: CATPPGPYSYEQYF. Full variable domain (remainder filled in from reference TRBV5-8 and TRBJ2-7): EAGVTQSPTHLIKTRGQQATLRCSPISGHTSVYWYQQALGLGLQFLLWYDEGEERNRGNFPPRFSGRQFPNYSSELNVNALELEDSALYLCATPPGPYSYEQYFGPGTRLTVT.

The chain employs TRBV7-3 and TRBJ1-2, with D possibly being TRBD1 (5 bases). Germline V gene lookup returns CDR1 SGHTA and CDR2 FQGTGA. The CDR3 loop spans 15 amino acids. Trimming shortened V by 3 bases and J by 5 bases, and 16 bases separated the two germline ends. Written as DNA, the CDR3 is TGTGCCAGCAGCTTGGGGCCCGGGACTCCATATGGCTACACCTTC. It codes for CASSLGPGTPYGYTF.

The V and J genes are TRBV7-8 and TRBJ1-2; a weak D match, TRBD1 (5 bases). Between the trimmed V and J ends, which lost 2 bases and 8 bases, there was a span of 12 bases. From germline, CDR1 is SGHVS and CDR2 FQNEAQ. The length of the CDR3 is 13 residues. The CDR3 region has the DNA TGTGCCAGCAGCTTATGGCAGGGCTGGGGCTACACCTTC. Translation gives CASSLWQGWGYTF.

This sequence joins TRBV2 and TRBJ2-2; no reliable D call. Germline values: CDR1 SNHLY, CDR2 FYNNEI. This CDR3 spans 15 amino acids. Trimming took 5 bases from V and 3 from J, leaving 13 bases between them. CDR3 nucleotides: TGTGCCAGCAGTCAAGGCTGGCTGTACACCGGGGAGCTGTTTTTT. Translated, it gives CASSQGWLYTGELFF. The entire variable domain, with the rest obtained from reference TRBV2 and TRBJ2-2, is as follows: EPEVTQTPSHQVTQMGQEVILRCVPISNHLYFYWYRQILGQKVEFLVSFYNNEISEKSEIFDDQFSVERPDGSNFTLKIRSTKLEDSAMYFCASSQGWLYTGELFFGEGSRLTVL.

V usage is TRBV5-4 and J usage is TRBJ1-1, with a weak D call TRBD1 (5 bases). The CDR3 is made up of 14 amino acids. Per germline, CDR1 SGHNT and CDR2 YYREEE (reference sequence). Trimming took 4 bases from V and 4 from J, leaving 14 bases between them. The DNA for the CDR3 is TGTGCCAGCAGCGGCGGGGCCGTCCCCACTGAAGCTTTCTTT. Translating gives CASSGGAVPTEAFF. Variable domain in full (rest from reference TRBV5-4 and TRBJ1-1): ETGVTQSPTHLIKTRGQQVTLRCSSQSGHNTVSWYQQALGQGPQFIFQYYREEENGRGNFPPRFSGLQFPNYSSELNVNALELDDSALYLCASSGGAVPTEAFFGQGTRLTVV.

The J gene is TRBJ2-7, the V gene TRBV7-9; unclear D gene. CDR1 SEHNR and CDR2 FQNEAQ come from the germline V gene (reference sequence). This CDR3 is 14 amino acids long. The V end was cut by 1 base, the J end by 3 bases, with 10 bases between. The DNA for the CDR3 is TGTGCCAGCAGCTTAGGATCCGGGTTCTACGAGCAGTACTTC. The encoded protein is CASSLGSGFYEQYF.

J is TRBJ1-5 and V is TRBV19; 9 bases are a match to TRBD1. CDR1 is LNHDA, CDR2 SQIVND, per germline (reference sequence). CDR3 length equals 16 residues. J gave up 2 bases and V 7 bases, and 9 bases lay outside the gene matches. CDR3 coding DNA: TGTGCCAGTACCGTTACAGGGGGCGCAGGCAATCAGCCCCAGCATTTT. It is translated as CASTVTGGAGNQPQHF.

V is TRBV19 and J is TRBJ2-2; a weak D match, TRBD2 (5 bases). Trimming cost V 6 bases and J 13 bases, with 21 bases left between them. The length of the CDR3 is 14 residues. CDR1 and CDR2 (germline): LNHDA, SQIVND (reference sequence). CDR3 sequence reads: CASRVAATRSGLFF. The CDR3 DNA follows: TGTGCCAGTAGGGTTGCGGCCACTAGATCGGGGCTGTTTTTT.